This TCR beta chain appears in the sequencing data of a study of cytomegalovirus exposure and HLA in healthy donors. The PCR made use of 60 Vbeta and 13 Jbeta primers. Using immunoSEQ multiplex PCR, the repertoire was profiled, and TCRdb retains in-frame clones only, with some absent. The sample shows 150,000 or so clones, approximately 81% of them seen only once. The TCR comes from a woman aged 18-29 years in good health and CMV-seronegative. The sequenced sample was PBMCs.

The CDR3 DNA is TGTGCCAGCAGTTCAGGGGGCCCCCGAATCCGGCCCCAGCATTTT. Translated, it gives CASSSGGPRIRPQHF. This chain links TRBV28 with TRBJ1-5, with 8 bases lining up with TRBD1. The CDR3 runs to 15 residues. CDR1 is MDHEN, CDR2 SYDVKM, per germline. V lost 4 bases to trimming and J lost 9 bases; unmatched junction nucleotides: 11. Complete variable domain (other parts from reference TRBV28 and TRBJ1-5): DVKVTQSSRYLVKRTGEKVFLECVQDMDHENMFWYRQDPGLGLRLIYFSYDVKMKEKGDIPEGYSVSREKKERFSLILESASTNQTSMYLCASSSGGPRIRPQHFGDGTRLSIL.